Below, 9 T cell receptor beta chains from the same sample are listed, as sequenced in a study of cytomegalovirus exposure and HLA in healthy donors. It was with 60 Vbeta and 13 Jbeta primers that the PCR ran. The table came from immunoSEQ multiplex PCR; TCRdb's copy has only in-frame clones and leaves some out. This sample has about 240,000 clones; 78% occur once, and the top ten carry around 0.45%. Sequenced input: PBMCs. Receptors originate from a boy younger than 18 in good health and CMV-seronegative.

Comment on this clone: The sample carries other DNA sequences with the same CDR3. The rearrangement links TRBV18 to TRBJ1-1; 7 nucleotides match TRBD1. The V and J ends lost 6 bases and 0 bases, in that order; junction bases with no gene match: 4. CDR3 length equals 14 residues. Germline values: CDR1 KGHSH, CDR2 LQKENI. The CDR3 here is CASSSGTVNTEAFF. The CDR3 nucleotides are TGTGCCAGCTCTTCCGGGACAGTGAACACTGAAGCTTTCTTT.

This clone is a singleton in its sample. This chain joins TRBV27 and TRBJ2-1, with D unclear. Germline values: CDR1 MNHEY, CDR2 SMNVEV (reference sequence). This CDR3 has 13 residues. Trimming left V 3 bases short and J 5 bases short, with 8 bases between. As DNA, the CDR3 is TGTGCCAGCAGTTTTGGCCCCCACAATGAGCAGTTCTTC. This gives the protein CASSFGPHNEQFF.

This clone was found a few times. V and J are TRBV13 and TRBJ2-7; tentative D call: TRBD1 (5 bases). The CDR3 totals 17 residues. CDR1 and CDR2 (germline): PRHDT, FYEKMQ (reference sequence). Deletions cut 0 bases from V and 1 base from J, with 16 bases between. This chain's CDR3 is CASSLGILQDSSYEQYF. The CDR3 nucleotides are TGTGCCAGCAGCTTAGGTATCCTACAGGATTCTTCCTACGAGCAGTACTTC.

V usage is TRBV5-1 and J usage is TRBJ2-5; 8 bases align to TRBD2. J was trimmed by 2 bases and V by 0 bases; bases with no gene match: 6. The CDR3 sequence is 16 residues long. Germline values: CDR1 SGHRS, CDR2 YFSETQ. CDR3 protein: CASSLEFQRGQETQYF. The CDR3, as DNA: TGCGCCAGCAGCTTGGAGTTTCAGCGGGGGCAAGAGACCCAGTACTTC. Together with reference TRBV5-1 and TRBJ2-5, the CDR3 gives the full variable domain: KAGVTQTPRYLIKTRGQQVTLSCSPISGHRSVSWYQQTPGQGLQFLFEYFSETQRNKGNFPGRFSGRQFSNSRSEMNVSTLELGDSALYLCASSLEFQRGQETQYFGPGTRLLVL.

The rearrangement links TRBV28 to TRBJ2-7; 8 bases are shared with TRBD2. CDR1 and CDR2 (germline): MDHEN, SYDVKM. The CDR3 consists of 15 residues. The junction had 8 bases not matched to a gene; V was cut back by 6 bases and J by 1 base. CDR3 nucleotides: TGTGCCAGCAGCCCCGGGGGGGCGAGGTCCTACGAGCAGTACTTC. Protein: CASSPGGARSYEQYF.

The rearrangement joins TRBV9 to TRBJ1-1, with a tentative D call TRBD1 (6 bases). The CDR3 loop spans 16 amino acids. Germline-derived CDR1 and CDR2 are SGDLS and YYNGEE. V dropped 2 bases and J dropped 7 bases, with 21 bases sitting between them. Here the CDR3 DNA reads TGTGCCAGCAGCGTCGGGGGGCAGGGACTCCCGGGTGAAGCTTTCTTT. Its protein is CASSVGGQGLPGEAFF.

The gene calls are TRBV6-6 and TRBJ2-3; TRBD2 agrees at 8 bases. There are 13 residues in the CDR3. V gave up 2 bases and J gave up 12 bases; unmatched junction bases: 7. Germline V gene lookup returns CDR1 MNHNY and CDR2 SVGAGI (reference sequence). CDR3 in amino acids: CASSYGRGGEQYF. DNA of the CDR3: TGTGCCAGCAGTTACGGTCGGGGGGGGGAACAGTATTTT.

This sequence joins TRBV7-9 and TRBJ2-2, with TRBD2 matching 9 bases. The CDR3 is 15 amino acids. Germline assignment: CDR1 SEHNR and CDR2 FQNEAQ (reference sequence). V was clipped by 7 bases and J by 7 bases; unmatched bases: 10. CDR3 coding DNA: TGTGCCAGCAACCGGCTAGCGGGAATGCTCGGGGAGCTGTTTTTT. Protein product: CASNRLAGMLGELFF.

V usage is TRBV10-1 and J usage is TRBJ1-2, with unresolved D. CDR3 length: 13 amino acids. Germline V gives CDR1 WNHNN, CDR2 SYGVQD (reference sequence). Trimming pared 5 bases from V and 3 bases from J, leaving 10 bases between. CDR3 protein: CASSPGVDYGYTF. CDR3 nucleotides: TGCGCCAGCAGTCCCGGGGTGGACTATGGCTACACCTTC.